The present entry profiles one TCR beta chain with its context. No antigen is known for it. Germline CDR1 SGHTS, CDR2 YDEGEE. This CDR3 contains 15 residues. The junction had 7 bases not matched to a gene; V was cut back by 4 bases and J by 10 bases. The data belong to a study of T cells after posttransplantation cyclophosphamide. General study points: Later blood repertoires were often dominated by clones from the donor CD8+ memory compartment. Recipient CMV seropositivity and CMV reactivation strongly tracked TRB clonality. TRB overlap between skin or GI tissue T cells and blood was limited.

TCRdb's copy holds only in-frame clones and misses some; the assay was immunoSEQ multiplex PCR. The sample includes tens of thousands of clones, 70% to 90% of them seen just once. Specimen: PBMCs. The origin of this receptor is a man aged 25-45 years with a blood cancer, CMV-positive, and with a related stem cell donor. The chain uses TRBV5-8 and TRBJ2-1; TRBD2 matches 14 bases. In nucleotides, the CDR3 is TGTGCCAGCAGCCGGGGACTAGCGGGAGTTGACGAGCAGTTCTTC. Protein product: CASSRGLAGVDEQFF.